The 19 T cell receptor beta chains listed next were all sequenced from one sample in a study of graft-versus-host responses after intestinal transplantation. Sequenced by immunoSEQ multiplex PCR; TCRdb stores in-frame clones only, minus some. Of 21,000 or so clones in the sample, 50% to 60% were seen once. Sequenced material: alloreactive CD4+ T cells from a mixed lymphocyte reaction culture, taken before intestinal transplant. Subset here: CFSE-low proliferating T cells sorted from roughly six-day pre-transplant mixed lymphocyte reaction (GvH or HvG direction). The receptor set was obtained from a human patient who received an intestinal transplant.

This clone was seen once. This chain links TRBV10-3 with TRBJ2-7, with a possible D match to TRBD2 (6 bases). The V and J ends lost 7 bases and 2 bases respectively, with 15 bases between them. This CDR3 region has 14 residues. Germline V gives CDR1 ENHRY, CDR2 SYGVKD. The CDR3 here is CAITPAGRTYEQYF. CDR3 DNA: TGTGCCATCACCCCAGCGGGCAGGACCTACGAGCAGTACTTC.

The rearrangement uses TRBV7-7 and TRBJ2-3; TRBD2 might be the D (5 bases). This CDR3 is built from 14 residues. Trimming removed 5 bases from V and 6 bases from J, with 15 bases in between. Germline V CDR1 and CDR2: SSHAT, FNYEAQ (reference sequence). In DNA form, the CDR3 reads TGTGCCAGCAGCCCTGGCATGAGAGGGGATACGCAGTATTTT. Residues: CASSPGMRGDTQYF. The full variable domain, rest sourced from reference TRBV7-7 and TRBJ2-3, is GAGVSQSPRYKVTKRGQDVTLRCDPISSHATLYWYQQALGQGPEFLTYFNYEAQPDKSGLPSDRFSAERPEGSISTLTIQRTEQRDSAMYRCASSPGMRGDTQYFGPGTRLTVL.

The V and J genes are TRBV14 and TRBJ2-5; 7 positions agree with TRBD1. This CDR3 spans 13 amino acids. CDR1 is SGHDN, CDR2 FVKESK, per germline. The J segment lost 5 bases and the V segment lost 4 bases, leaving 4 bases of the junction unmatched. CDR3 residues: CASSRQGWETQYF. The CDR3 region has the DNA TGTGCCAGCAGCCGACAGGGCTGGGAGACCCAGTACTTC.

The gene calls are TRBV28 and TRBJ1-5; no clear D gene. CDR1 and CDR2 from the germline V gene are MDHEN and SYDVKM. The CDR3 loop spans 14 amino acids. The V gene lost 5 bases and the J gene lost 4 bases, with 12 bases spanning the gap. The CDR3 coding sequence is TGTGCCAGCAGTCGCCATAGGAGGAATCAGCCCCAGCATTTT. As protein: CASSRHRRNQPQHF.

This clone has only one observation. This chain joins TRBV6-6 and TRBJ1-3; perhaps TRBD1 as D (6 bases). The V gene lost 0 bases and the J gene lost 5 bases, with 11 bases spanning the gap. This CDR3 has 15 residues. CDR1 and CDR2 (germline): MNHNY, SVGAGI (reference sequence). CDR3 residues: CASSYSAWDRNTIYF. In nucleotides, the CDR3 is TGTGCCAGCAGTTACTCGGCCTGGGACAGAAACACCATATATTTT.

The CDR3 DNA reads TGTGCCAGCAGGCGCCCAGGGACAACTAATGAAAAACTGTTTTTT. It translates to CASRRPGTTNEKLFF. The gene calls are TRBV2 and TRBJ1-4; TRBD1 might be the D (5 bases). The CDR3 has 15 residues. Germline V gene sequence: CDR1 SNHLY, CDR2 FYNNEI. Trimming pared 6 bases from V and 0 bases from J, leaving 11 bases between. The variable domain in full, completed from reference TRBV2 and TRBJ1-4, reads EPEVTQTPSHQVTQMGQEVILRCVPISNHLYFYWYRQILGQKVEFLVSFYNNEISEKSEIFDDQFSVERPDGSNFTLKIRSTKLEDSAMYFCASRRPGTTNEKLFFGSGTQLSVL.

This clone was counted a few times. V is TRBV7-2 and J is TRBJ1-2; D remains unclear. The CDR3 has 13 amino acids. In germline, CDR1 is SGHTA, CDR2 FQGNSA. V was cut by 5 bases and J by 8 bases, with 15 bases left in between. The CDR3: CASSGWQAGGYTF. CDR3 DNA: TGTGCCAGCAGCGGGTGGCAGGCGGGAGGCTACACCTTC.

V usage is TRBV6-5 and J usage is TRBJ2-1; possibly TRBD1 for D (6 bases). Per germline, CDR1 MNHEY and CDR2 SVGAGI. The CDR3 runs to 12 residues. Trimming stripped 8 bases from V and 5 bases from J, with 10 bases between. In DNA form, the CDR3 reads TGTGCCAGCCAGGGGACCCACAATGAGCAGTTCTTC. Translated, it gives CASQGTHNEQFF.

This chain connects TRBV7-9 to TRBJ1-2, with a possible D match to TRBD1 (6 bases). The CDR3 runs 15 residues. V lost 1 base and J 2 bases, leaving 11 bases between the germline ends. CDR1 and CDR2 (germline): SEHNR, FQNEAQ (reference sequence). The CDR3 here is CASSLEWGLNYGYTF. The CDR3 coding sequence is TGTGCCAGCAGCTTAGAGTGGGGGCTCAACTATGGCTACACCTTC.

This chain connects TRBV29-1 to TRBJ2-6; the D gene is possibly TRBD1 (6 bases). Trimming shortened V by 7 bases and J by 0 bases, and 10 bases separated the two germline ends. From germline, CDR1 is SQVTM and CDR2 ANQGSEA. This CDR3 has 14 amino acids. The CDR3: CSAIGGSGANVLTF. Here the CDR3 DNA reads TGCAGCGCAATAGGGGGCTCTGGGGCCAACGTCCTGACTTTC.

The rearrangement links TRBV5-1 to TRBJ2-7; 9 nucleotides align to TRBD2. The CDR3 contains 15 residues. V was clipped by 0 bases and J by 2 bases; unmatched bases: 3. Germline V gene data show CDR1 as SGHRS and CDR2 as YFSETQ. CDR3 amino acids: CASSLAGGRAYEQYF. In nucleotides, the CDR3 is TGCGCCAGCAGCTTGGCAGGCGGGAGGGCCTACGAGCAGTACTTC.

The J gene is TRBJ2-5, the V gene TRBV6-1; D remains unclear. V lost 3 bases and J 4 bases, leaving 12 bases between the germline ends. Germline V CDR1 and CDR2: MNHNS, SASEGT. The CDR3 is 14 amino acids. The CDR3 sequence is CASSDRQAGETQYF. The CDR3 DNA reads TGTGCCAGCAGTGACAGGCAGGCTGGAGAGACCCAGTACTTC.

The rearrangement uses TRBV6-5 and TRBJ1-1, with 9 bases lining up with TRBD1. CDR1 MNHEY and CDR2 SVGAGI come from the germline V gene. The V gene end was trimmed by 6 bases and the J gene end by 4 bases; junction bases not matched to a gene: 3. The CDR3 sequence is 13 residues long. CDR3 residues: CASRRDRATEAFF. The CDR3 DNA reads TGTGCCAGCAGAAGGGACAGGGCCACTGAAGCTTTCTTT.

This clone was recorded a few times. This chain joins TRBV2 and TRBJ1-2; D is unresolved. Trimming took 7 bases from V and 3 from J, leaving 6 bases between them. The CDR3 covers 11 residues. Germline CDR1 and CDR2: SNHLY and FYNNEI. Here the CDR3 DNA reads TGTGCCAGCACGAGGGACTATGGCTACACCTTC. It codes for CASTRDYGYTF.

This clone turned up a few times. The same CDR3 can be traced to other DNA sequences in this sample. The V call is TRBV6-5, the J call TRBJ1-2; the D is unclear. This CDR3 is built from 11 residues. Germline V gene sequence: CDR1 MNHEY, CDR2 SVGAGI. The germline V and J ends were trimmed by 4 bases and 8 bases, with 8 bases remaining between them. The CDR3 reads CASSSGFGYTF. In DNA, the CDR3 is TGTGCCAGCAGTTCAGGTTTCGGCTACACCTTC.

This clone was seen a handful of times. This chain uses TRBV6-1 with TRBJ2-7; possible D gene TRBD2, 6 bases. Trimming took off 7 bases at V and 4 bases at J, with 17 bases between the two ends. There are 14 residues in the CDR3. CDR1 is MNHNS and CDR2 is SASEGT in the germline V gene. CDR3: CASTKDYSLYEQYF. CDR3 bases: TGTGCCAGCACCAAGGACTACTCCCTGTACGAGCAGTACTTC.

The DNA for the CDR3 is TGTGCCAGCTCACGCGGGAGCTCCTACAATGAGCAGTTCTTC. Residues: CASSRGSSYNEQFF. This chain connects TRBV18 to TRBJ2-1; 7 bases fit TRBD2. The CDR3 sequence is 14 residues long. The V gene's germline CDR1 is KGHSH and CDR2 LQKENI. V trimming: 4 bases; J trimming: 0 bases; junction bases outside the gene matches: 0.

The rearrangement links TRBV5-1 to TRBJ2-7, with a weak D call TRBD2 (6 bases). Germline V gene data show CDR1 as SGHRS and CDR2 as YFSETQ. The V gene lost 5 bases and the J gene lost 0 bases, with 15 bases spanning the gap. The CDR3 extends over 15 amino acids. The CDR3 protein is CASSLRGRSSYEQYF. The CDR3 DNA reads as TGCGCCAGCAGTCTGAGAGGGAGGAGCTCCTACGAGCAGTACTTC.

V usage is TRBV13 and J usage is TRBJ1-1; D uncertain. CDR1 is PRHDT, CDR2 FYEKMQ, per germline (reference sequence). V lost 7 bases and J lost 9, with 12 bases in between. The CDR3 runs to 11 residues. The CDR3 sequence is CASTMAGKAFF. Here the CDR3 DNA reads TGTGCCAGCACCATGGCGGGAAAAGCTTTCTTT.